What follows are 26 T cell receptor beta chains derived from one specimen sequenced in a study of T cells in Graves' hyperthyroidism and ophthalmopathy. RNA transcripts yielded amplified TCR beta CDR3 regions. Researchers ran a first-round RT-PCR on the TCR CDR3 using the HTBI primer set. TCRdb passed the multiplex PCR reads through MiXCR, listing each CDR3 protein once. The repertoire includes some 550,000 distinct CDR3 sequences, approximately 16% of them detected once, and less than 3.5% sits in the top ten. Source material: blood. The receptors shown here come from a woman in her thirties or forties with Graves' ophthalmopathy.

At least ten counts were recorded for this clonotype. This sequence joins TRBV12-3 or TRBV12-4 and TRBJ2-7, with TRBD1 identical over 8 bases. J gave up 7 bases and V 3 bases, and 5 bases lay outside the gene matches. The CDR3 contains 13 residues. The CDR3 region is CASSFGQGMEQYF. The CDR3 DNA sequence: TGTGCCAGCAGTTTCGGACAGGGAATGGAGCAGTACTTC.

A single count supports this clonotype. A clone one base away is much larger, so this may be a read error. The CDR3 spells CASSPSPSSYDEQFF. DNA of the CDR3: TGTGCCAGCTCACCAAGTCCAAGCTCCTACGATGAGCAGTTCTTC. The chain combines TRBV18 with TRBJ2-1; D gene ambiguous. The germline gives CDR1 KGHSH, CDR2 LQKENI. This CDR3 spans 15 amino acids. Combining the CDR3 with reference TRBV18 and TRBJ2-1 gives the whole variable domain NAGVMQNPRHLVRRRGQEARLRCSPMKGHSHVYWYRQLPEEGLKFMVYLQKENIIDESGMPKERFSAEFPKEGPSILRIQQVVRGDSAAYFCASSPSPSSYDEQFFGPGTRLTVL.

The gene calls are TRBV12-3 or TRBV12-4 and TRBJ1-2; D perhaps matches TRBD1 (6 bases). Trimming stripped 3 bases from V and 5 bases from J, with 16 bases between. The CDR3 contains 15 residues. CDR3: CASSFSLGGGYGYTF. The CDR3 nucleotides read TGTGCCAGCAGTTTTAGTTTGGGGGGCGGATATGGCTACACCTTC.

This clonotype was recorded many times. This chain connects TRBV27 to TRBJ2-7, with 7 nucleotides matching TRBD2. Per the germline V gene, CDR1 is MNHEY and CDR2 is SMNVEV (reference sequence). V lost 0 bases and J lost 3; bases outside the gene matches: 2. The CDR3 extends over 14 amino acids. The CDR3 loop is CASSLSTGGYEQYF. CDR3 nucleotide sequence: TGTGCCAGCAGTTTATCGACGGGAGGCTACGAGCAGTACTTC.

CDR3 in amino acids: CASSLIGGYQPQHF. CDR3 sequence (DNA): TGTGCCAGCAGTTTAATAGGGGGGTATCAGCCCCAGCATTTT. The rearrangement links TRBV27 to TRBJ1-5, with TRBD1 as a possible D gene (6 bases). Trimming took off 2 bases at V and 5 bases at J, with 10 bases between the two ends. The CDR3 loop spans 14 amino acids. Per germline, CDR1 MNHEY and CDR2 SMNVEV (reference sequence).

In this sample, this clonotype turned up many times. The chain employs TRBV28 and TRBJ2-1; D possibly corresponds to TRBD2 (6 bases). Per germline, CDR1 MDHEN and CDR2 SYDVKM. There are 14 residues in the CDR3. Trimming removed 5 bases from V and 3 bases from J, with 11 bases in between. CDR3 sequence (DNA): TGTGCCAGCAGTATCAGGGAGGACTACAATGAGCAGTTCTTC. It translates to CASSIREDYNEQFF.

This clonotype was seen ten or more times. The chain links TRBV28 to TRBJ2-7; D might be TRBD2 (6 bases). V lost 6 bases, J lost 5 bases, and 17 bases lay in between. CDR3 length equals 14 residues. Germline CDR1 MDHEN, CDR2 SYDVKM. The CDR3 loop is CASSLAGTQHEQYF. The CDR3 coding sequence is TGTGCCAGCAGCCTAGCCGGGACTCAGCACGAGCAGTACTTC.

The chain is built from TRBV20-1 and TRBJ2-3; weak D call: TRBD2 (5 bases). CDR3 length: 13 residues. CDR1 is DFQATT, CDR2 SNEGSKA, per germline (reference sequence). Trimming removed 7 bases at V and 0 bases at J, with 11 bases between. In DNA form, the CDR3 reads TGCAGTGTACAAGCGGCTAGCACAGATACGCAGTATTTT. Translating it yields CSVQAASTDTQYF.

This clonotype has just a few counts. CDR3 nucleotide sequence: TGCGCCAGCAGCTTGGTGTCACCTTCCTACAATGAGCAGTTCTTC. This translates into CASSLVSPSYNEQFF. J is TRBJ2-1 and V is TRBV5-1; no reliable D call. This CDR3 spans 15 amino acids. Germline CDR1 SGHRS, CDR2 YFSETQ. V was trimmed by 0 bases and J by 1 base, leaving 8 bases between them.

The V gene is TRBV27, the J gene TRBJ2-4; tentative D call: TRBD2 (7 bases). The germline gives CDR1 MNHEY, CDR2 SMNVEV (reference sequence). The CDR3 totals 16 residues. Trimming took 3 bases from V and 2 from J, leaving 14 bases between them. The CDR3 region has the DNA TGTGCCAGCAGTTTCTGGGGGGGCCGGACCAAAAACATTCAGTACTTC. It specifies CASSFWGGRTKNIQYF.

This clonotype was seen at least ten times. This rearrangement joins TRBV18 to TRBJ1-2; D is unclear. Per germline, CDR1 KGHSH and CDR2 LQKENI. CDR3 length: 15 amino acids. V was pared by 2 bases and J by 2 bases, with 12 bases between. In DNA, the CDR3 is TGTGCCAGCTCACCAGCAGACTTCCCGAACTATGGCTACACCTTC. Translation: CASSPADFPNYGYTF.

The sample holds many counts of this clonotype. V is TRBV7-2 and J is TRBJ2-3, with a weak D call TRBD2 (6 bases). The V end lost 5 bases, the J end lost 2 bases, and 11 bases lay between the germline ends. CDR3 length: 14 residues. Looked up from germline, CDR1 is SGHTA and CDR2 is FQGNSA. The DNA of the CDR3 is TGTGCCAGCAGCCCGGACTACCTCACAGATACGCAGTATTTT. Amino acid sequence: CASSPDYLTDTQYF.

This clonotype has ten or more counts. V usage is TRBV20-1 and J usage is TRBJ2-7; 11 bases match TRBD2. The CDR3 has 14 amino acids. Germline V CDR1 and CDR2: DFQATT, SNEGSKA (reference sequence). The V and J ends lost 4 bases and 0 bases, in that order; junction bases with no gene match: 2. The CDR3 protein is CSAIAGGNSYEQYF. The DNA of the CDR3 is TGCAGTGCTATAGCGGGAGGGAACTCCTACGAGCAGTACTTC.

V is TRBV7-8 and J is TRBJ2-1; D might be TRBD1 (5 bases). Deletions cut 5 bases from V and 5 bases from J, with 16 bases between. This CDR3 has 15 residues. Looked up from germline, CDR1 is SGHVS and CDR2 is FQNEAQ. DNA of the CDR3: TGTGCCAGCAGCGCCAACCCCCAGGGAAACAATGAGCAGTTCTTC. It codes for CASSANPQGNNEQFF.

In its sample, this clonotype was seen many times. This sequence joins TRBV20-1 and TRBJ2-1, with 12 bases lining up with TRBD2. This CDR3 has 14 amino acids. Per germline, CDR1 DFQATT and CDR2 SNEGSKA (reference sequence). The V gene end was trimmed by 3 bases and the J gene end by 5 bases; junction bases not matched to a gene: 2. CDR3 region: CSARTSGRHNEQFF. The CDR3 DNA sequence: TGCAGTGCTAGGACTAGCGGGAGACACAATGAGCAGTTCTTC.

This clonotype was detected ten times or more. The chain recombines TRBV6-5 with TRBJ2-7, with TRBD1 matching over 7 bases. Germline CDR1 reads MNHEY; CDR2 reads SVGAGI. The CDR3 spans 15 residues. V lost 2 bases to trimming and J lost 4 bases; unmatched junction nucleotides: 8. The CDR3: CASSYGGQQGYEQYF. The CDR3 bases are TGTGCCAGCAGTTACGGGGGACAACAGGGGTACGAGCAGTACTTC.

The V gene is TRBV30, the J gene TRBJ2-2; D unclear. V was cut by 3 bases and J by 1 base, with 9 bases left in between. Germline CDR1 is GTSNPN and CDR2 is SVGIG (reference sequence). CDR3 size: 14 residues. CDR3 nucleotides: TGTGCCTGGAGGTACGGCCAGAACACCGGGGAGCTGTTTTTT. This translates into CAWRYGQNTGELFF.

The sample holds many counts of this clonotype. The J gene is TRBJ1-2, the V gene TRBV28; D is possibly TRBD1 (5 bases). CDR1 MDHEN and CDR2 SYDVKM come from the germline V gene. This CDR3 spans 15 amino acids. Trimming left V 5 bases short and J 0 bases short, with 13 bases between. The CDR3 sequence is CASSNNRNANYGYTF. DNA of the CDR3: TGTGCCAGCAGTAACAACAGGAACGCTAACTATGGCTACACCTTC.

A note on this clonotype: Since a much larger clone is just one base distant, this may be a read error. Here the CDR3 omits its conserved ending phenylalanine or tryptophan, so a read error is the likely source. This chain joins TRBV2 and TRBJ1-5, with 8 bases identical to TRBD1. Germline-derived CDR1 and CDR2 are SNHLY and FYNNEI. J lost 6 bases, V lost 7 bases, and 5 bases had no gene match. This CDR3 is 13 amino acids long. This CDR3 reads CASNDRGGQPQHL. In DNA, the CDR3 is TGTGCCAGCAACGACAGGGGTGGTCAGCCCCAGCATCTT.

There are many counts of this clonotype. The chain links TRBV15 to TRBJ2-1, with 7 nucleotides matching TRBD2. Germline values: CDR1 LNHNV, CDR2 YYDKDF (reference sequence). CDR3 length: 17 amino acids. V lost 0 bases to trimming and J lost 2 bases; unmatched junction nucleotides: 7. The CDR3 is CATSRESSGLAYNEQFF. CDR3 sequence (DNA): TGTGCCACCAGCAGAGAGTCGTCAGGACTAGCCTACAATGAGCAGTTCTTC.

The V call is TRBV20-1, the J call TRBJ1-5; TRBD1 matches 10 bases. The junction had 11 bases not matched to a gene; V was cut back by 0 bases and J by 0 bases. CDR3 length: 19 amino acids. The germline gives CDR1 DFQATT, CDR2 SNEGSKA (reference sequence). This CDR3 reads CSAREIRDRGIYSNQPQHF. In DNA, the CDR3 is TGCAGTGCTAGAGAGATTAGGGACAGGGGCATATATAGCAATCAGCCCCAGCATTTT.

The sample holds many counts of this clonotype. V gene TRBV29-1 combines with J gene TRBJ2-3, with 7 bases identical to TRBD1. V gave up 1 base and J gave up 5 bases; unmatched junction bases: 9. The CDR3 runs to 15 residues. Germline V CDR1 and CDR2: SQVTM, ANQGSEA. CDR3 sequence reads: CSVEGVRGKKDTQYF. Written as DNA, the CDR3 is TGCAGCGTTGAAGGAGTCAGGGGGAAGAAAGATACGCAGTATTTT.

V gene TRBV29-1 combines with J gene TRBJ2-3; D possibly corresponds to TRBD2 (5 bases). From germline, CDR1 is SQVTM and CDR2 ANQGSEA. This CDR3 comprises 13 residues. V lost 8 bases and J lost 0, with 12 bases in between. The CDR3 DNA follows: TGCAGCCACGGGGAGCGGAGCACAGATACGCAGTATTTT. It codes for CSHGERSTDTQYF.

This clonotype was observed many times. This chain joins TRBV30 and TRBJ1-5; possibly TRBD1 for D (5 bases). This CDR3 is 16 amino acids long. The V end was cut by 0 bases, the J end by 11 bases, with 23 bases between. Per germline, CDR1 GTSNPN and CDR2 SVGIG (reference sequence). The CDR3 is CAWSVLGQGRAVAQHF. CDR3 nucleotide sequence: TGTGCCTGGAGTGTACTTGGGCAGGGACGTGCAGTGGCCCAGCATTTT.

The table lists this clonotype with many counts. The V and J genes are TRBV10-2 and TRBJ1-5, with D possibly TRBD1 on 5 matching bases. Germline-derived CDR1 and CDR2 are WSHSY and SAAADI. Trimming shortened V by 5 bases and J by 6 bases, and 11 bases separated the two germline ends. This CDR3 comprises 13 residues. The CDR3 loop is CASSQGVGQPQHF. CDR3 DNA: TGCGCCAGCAGTCAAGGGGTAGGTCAGCCCCAGCATTTT.

This clonotype has a count of ten or more. The chain couples TRBV2 to TRBJ2-3; 8 bases map to TRBD2. V lost 4 bases and J lost 0; bases outside the gene matches: 6. The CDR3 length is 16 residues. Per germline, CDR1 SNHLY and CDR2 FYNNEI. The CDR3 loop is CASSVSAGASTDTQYF. CDR3 nucleotides: TGTGCCAGCAGTGTGTCAGCGGGAGCGAGCACAGATACGCAGTATTTT. Based on the CDR3 plus reference TRBV2 and TRBJ2-3, the full variable domain is EPEVTQTPSHQVTQMGQEVILRCVPISNHLYFYWYRQILGQKVEFLVSFYNNEISEKSEIFDDQFSVERPDGSNFTLKIRSTKLEDSAMYFCASSVSAGASTDTQYFGPGTRLTVL.